This is a list of T cell receptor beta chains from one sample in a study of blood T cell repertoires in COVID-19. Sequencing was performed with immunoSEQ multiplex PCR; in TCRdb, only in-frame clones are kept and a portion is missing. Of more than 200,000 clones listed, more than 70% are singletons. Sequenced: peripheral blood. These receptors all come from a woman aged 40 to 55 who had recovered from COVID-19. Each CDR3 is given with its conserved first and last residue. The D gene is left open where the match is weak. Expanded clones get a size class; other rows say once, few or many, or leave the size out.

NA | TRBJ1-3 | NA | TRBV3-1/TRBV3-2 | CASSQDARAGNTIYF | TGTGCCAGCAGCCAAGATGCCAGGGCTGGAAACACCATATATTTT
once | TRBJ2-7 | TRBD2 | TRBV19 | CASTRGGDASYEQYF | TGTGCCAGTACGCGTGGGGGGGACGCCTCCTACGAGCAGTACTTC
few | TRBJ2-5 | NA | TRBV7-6 | CASSRAPAEGQETQYF | TGTGCCAGCAGCCGGGCCCCAGCGGAGGGACAAGAGACCCAGTACTTC
NA | TRBJ2-2 | NA | TRBV19 | CASSMVGSRIGELFF | TGTGCCAGTAGTATGGTCGGGTCAAGGATCGGGGAGCTGTTTTTT
NA | TRBJ2-7 | NA | TRBV30 | CAWTRKRQRVSYEQYF | TGTGCCTGGACTCGTAAAAGACAGCGGGTCTCCTACGAGCAGTACTTC
NA | TRBJ2-1 | NA | TRBV4-2 | CASSRGLTDEQFF | TGTGCCAGCAGCCGCGGACTTACCGATGAGCAGTTCTTC
NA | TRBJ2-1 | TRBD1 | TRBV19 | CASSILSAGGGNEQFF | TGTGCCAGTAGTATACTGTCGGCAGGGGGCGGGAATGAGCAGTTCTTC
NA | TRBJ1-1 | TRBD1 | TRBV27 | CASSSQGTTEAFF | TGTGCCAGCAGTTCACAGGGGACAACTGAAGCTTTCTTT
NA | TRBJ2-4 | NA | TRBV19 | CATTSPGGKNIQYF | TGTGCCACTACTTCTCCTGGAGGCAAAAACATTCAGTACTTC
NA | TRBJ2-1 | NA | TRBV4-3 | CASSPLGGDYNEQFF | TGCGCCAGCAGCCCCCTGGGGGGAGACTACAATGAGCAGTTCTTC
NA | TRBJ2-7 | NA | TRBV21-1 | CASSTRTGHGSYEQYF | TGTGCCAGCAGCACACGGACAGGGCATGGTTCCTACGAGCAGTACTTC
NA | TRBJ2-3 | TRBD1 | TRBV5-4 | CASSLAIGTAETDTQYF | TGTGCCAGCAGCTTGGCCATCGGGACAGCCGAGACAGATACGCAGTATTTT
NA | TRBJ2-6 | NA | TRBV4-3 | CASSRATGISGANVLTF | TGCGCCAGCAGCCGCGCGACAGGCATCTCTGGGGCCAACGTCCTGACTTTC
NA | TRBJ2-3 | NA | TRBV2 | CASSLRGDTQYF | TGTGCCAGCAGCCTACGGGGGGATACGCAGTATTTT
NA | TRBJ2-4 | NA | TRBV7-9 | CAEETVRENIQYF | TGTGCCGAAGAGACGGTCCGGGAAAACATTCAGTACTTC
NA | TRBJ2-7 | TRBD1 | TRBV9 | CASSVETGAVYEQYF | TGTGCCAGCAGCGTAGAGACAGGGGCCGTCTACGAGCAGTACTTC
few | TRBJ2-5 | NA | TRBV7-3 | CASSSGLFGETQYF | TGTGCCAGCAGCTCTGGACTATTCGGGGAGACCCAGTACTTC
NA | TRBJ1-1 | NA | TRBV4-1 | CASSQDNLNTEAFF | TGCGCCAGCAGCCAAGATAATCTGAACACTGAAGCTTTCTTT
NA | TRBJ2-1 | TRBD2 | TRBV4-3 | CASSQEPSGGANEQFF | TGCGCCAGCAGCCAAGAACCTAGCGGGGGGGCCAATGAGCAGTTCTTC
NA | TRBJ2-1 | TRBD2 | TRBV5-5 | CASSLAGRERYNEQFF | TGTGCCAGCAGCTTGGCCGGGCGGGAGAGATACAATGAGCAGTTCTTC
NA | TRBJ2-1 | TRBD2 | TRBV9 | CASSTRRLAGHNEQFF | TGTGCCAGCAGCACTCGACGACTAGCGGGTCACAATGAGCAGTTCTTC
NA | TRBJ2-5 | TRBD2 | TRBV6-5 | CASSYSSGGRETQYF | TGTGCCAGCAGTTATTCTAGCGGGGGGCGGGAGACCCAGTACTTC